The 3 T cell receptor beta chains reported below all come from one sample, sequenced in a study of long-term antiretroviral therapy in people with HIV. Run at survey level, the immunoSEQ assay was version v3.0. The assay was immunoSEQ multiplex PCR, and TCRdb's table has in-frame clones only and misses some. The table lists 15,000 to 20,000 clones, roughly 80% of them singletons. The sample consisted of unsorted PBMCs, taken 0.1 years after starting antiretroviral therapy. The origin of the receptors is a man between 18 and 35 years old with HIV.

This clone has a single count. The rearrangement joins TRBV15 to TRBJ2-7, with D tentatively TRBD2 (7 bases). Looked up from germline, CDR1 is LNHNV and CDR2 is YYDKDF (reference sequence). The CDR3 covers 15 residues. Trimming took 1 base from V and 2 from J, leaving 12 bases between them. In DNA form, the CDR3 reads TGTGCCACCAGCAGAGGCCGGGGGGCGGCCTACGAGCAGTACTTC. It is translated as CATSRGRGAAYEQYF.

This clone was seen more than once but under ten times. This chain uses TRBV7-2 with TRBJ2-3; D possibly corresponds to TRBD2 (6 bases). This CDR3 has 14 residues. Germline-derived CDR1 and CDR2 are SGHTA and FQGNSA. V lost 5 bases and J 2 bases, leaving 11 bases between the germline ends. CDR3 amino acids: CASSPGGDTDTQYF. Here the CDR3 DNA reads TGTGCCAGCAGCCCCGGAGGGGACACAGATACGCAGTATTTT.

The chain employs TRBV10-1 and TRBJ1-1; possibly TRBD1 for D (5 bases). The CDR3 covers 14 residues. V was pared by 2 bases and J by 4 bases, with 11 bases between. Germline assignment: CDR1 WNHNN and CDR2 SYGVQD (reference sequence). Here the CDR3 reads CASSETHGGTEAFF. As DNA, the CDR3 is TGCGCCAGCAGTGAGACCCACGGGGGCACTGAAGCTTTCTTT.